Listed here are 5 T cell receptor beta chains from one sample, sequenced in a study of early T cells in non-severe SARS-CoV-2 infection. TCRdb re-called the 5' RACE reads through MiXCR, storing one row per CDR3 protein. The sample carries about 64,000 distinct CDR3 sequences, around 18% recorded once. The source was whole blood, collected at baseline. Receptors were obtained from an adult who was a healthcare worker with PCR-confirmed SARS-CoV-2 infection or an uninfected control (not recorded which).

This CDR3 reads CASSLGQTQYF. In DNA, the CDR3 is TGTGCCAGCAGCTTAGGGCAGACACAGTACTTC. The chain employs TRBV7-9 and TRBJ2-7, with unresolved D. CDR1 is SEHNR, CDR2 FQNEAQ, per germline (reference sequence). This CDR3 has 11 amino acids. The germline V and J ends were trimmed by 1 base and 10 bases, with 8 bases remaining between them.

The CDR3 DNA sequence: TGCAGTGCTTATCTAGCGGGCTCCTACAATGAGCAGTTCTTC. Translating it yields CSAYLAGSYNEQFF. The V call is TRBV20-1, the J call TRBJ2-1; 8 nucleotides align to TRBD2. Germline V CDR1 and CDR2: DFQATT, SNEGSKA (reference sequence). There are 14 residues in the CDR3. Trimming cost V 5 bases and J 0 bases; bases outside gene matches: 3.

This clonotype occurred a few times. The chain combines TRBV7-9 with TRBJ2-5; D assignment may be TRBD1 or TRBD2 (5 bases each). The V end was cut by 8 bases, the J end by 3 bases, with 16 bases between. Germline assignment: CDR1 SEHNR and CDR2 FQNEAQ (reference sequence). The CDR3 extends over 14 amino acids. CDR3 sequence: CASVSGRVEETQYF. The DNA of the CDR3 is TGTGCCAGCGTAAGCGGCAGGGTAGAAGAGACCCAGTACTTC.

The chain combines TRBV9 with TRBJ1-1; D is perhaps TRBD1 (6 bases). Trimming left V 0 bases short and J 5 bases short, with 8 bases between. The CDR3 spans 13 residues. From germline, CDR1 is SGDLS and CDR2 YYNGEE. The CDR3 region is CASSVAGATEAFF. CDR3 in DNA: TGTGCCAGCAGCGTAGCGGGGGCGACTGAAGCTTTCTTT.

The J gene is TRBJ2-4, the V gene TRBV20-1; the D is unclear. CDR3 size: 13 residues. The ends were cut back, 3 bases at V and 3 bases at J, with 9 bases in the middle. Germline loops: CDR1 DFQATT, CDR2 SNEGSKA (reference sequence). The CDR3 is CSASVGRKNIQYF. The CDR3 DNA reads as TGCAGTGCTAGTGTGGGTCGCAAAAACATTCAGTACTTC.